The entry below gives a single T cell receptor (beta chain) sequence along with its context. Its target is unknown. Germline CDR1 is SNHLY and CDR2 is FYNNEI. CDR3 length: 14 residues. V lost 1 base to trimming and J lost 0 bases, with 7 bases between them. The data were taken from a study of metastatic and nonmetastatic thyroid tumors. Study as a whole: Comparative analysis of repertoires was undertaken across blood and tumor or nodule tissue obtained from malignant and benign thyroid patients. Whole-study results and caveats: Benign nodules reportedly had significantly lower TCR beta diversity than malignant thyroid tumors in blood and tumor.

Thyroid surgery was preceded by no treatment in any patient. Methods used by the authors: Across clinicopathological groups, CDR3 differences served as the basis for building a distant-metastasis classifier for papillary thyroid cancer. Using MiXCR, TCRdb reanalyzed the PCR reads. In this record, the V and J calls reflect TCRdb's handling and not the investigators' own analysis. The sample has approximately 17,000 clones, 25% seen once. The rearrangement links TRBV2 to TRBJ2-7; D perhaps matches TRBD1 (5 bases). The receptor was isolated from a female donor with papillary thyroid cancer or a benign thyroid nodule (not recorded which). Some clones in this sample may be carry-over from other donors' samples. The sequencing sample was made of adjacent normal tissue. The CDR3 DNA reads TGTGCCAGCAGTGAAGGGACAAACTCCTACGAGCAGTACTTC. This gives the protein CASSEGTNSYEQYF.